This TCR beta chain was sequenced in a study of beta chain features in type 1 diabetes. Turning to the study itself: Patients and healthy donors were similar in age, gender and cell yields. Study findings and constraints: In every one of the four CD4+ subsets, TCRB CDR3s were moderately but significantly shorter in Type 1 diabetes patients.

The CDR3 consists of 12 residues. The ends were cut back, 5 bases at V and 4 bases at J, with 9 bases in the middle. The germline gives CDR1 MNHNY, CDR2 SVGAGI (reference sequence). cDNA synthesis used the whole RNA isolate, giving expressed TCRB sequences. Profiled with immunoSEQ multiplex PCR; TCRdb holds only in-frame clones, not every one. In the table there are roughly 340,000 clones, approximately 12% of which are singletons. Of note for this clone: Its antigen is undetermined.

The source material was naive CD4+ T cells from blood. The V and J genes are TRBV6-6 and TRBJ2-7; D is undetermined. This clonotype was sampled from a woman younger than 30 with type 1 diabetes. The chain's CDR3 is CASSPRSYEQYF. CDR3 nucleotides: TGTGCCAGCAGTCCCCGGTCGTACGAGCAGTACTTC.